The clone carrying this T cell receptor beta chain was counted between two and nine times. Its matching antigen is unknown. Germline CDR1 MNHEY, CDR2 SVGEGT. The CDR3 runs 13 residues. V was pared by 7 bases and J by 5 bases, with 12 bases between. Each CDR3 protein gets one entry after TCRdb re-called the RT-PCR reads with MiXCR. Of hundreds of thousands of distinct CDR3 sequences detected, 14% appear once; the ten largest clones hold 7.5% to 8%. This entry belongs to a study of response to subunit inactivated influenza vaccine. Notes on the study in general: Each seasonal influenza vaccination, the authors suggested, recruits few new T cells.

The sample in question was PBMCs from blood, obtained 14 to 15 days before vaccination. The V call is TRBV6-2 or TRBV6-3, the J call TRBJ2-1; D is uncertain. The receptor was derived from a man between 45 and 60 years old who received an inactivated influenza vaccine. For the CDR3, the DNA is TGTGCCAGCAATCCGTCCGTACACAATGAGCAGTTCTTC. This sequence encodes CASNPSVHNEQFF.